This entry lists 15 T cell receptor beta chains sequenced from one sample in a study of blood T cell repertoires in COVID-19 (dated by TCRdb to 2018 to 2021). The library was generated by the immunoSEQ multiplex PCR assay. TCRdb's version of the immuneACCESS table is confined to in-frame rearrangements and falls short of the full clone set. An unresolved V gene accounts for under half of the shortfall where checked; the remainder is of unknown origin. Here the sample has 95,000 to 110,000 clones; about four fifths occur a single time. The biggest ten clones account for 4.3% of the sample. Sequencing used peripheral blood. These receptors all stem from a man in his 70s with acute or convalescent COVID-19.

The rearrangement joins TRBV11-2 to TRBJ2-7; 7 bases are a match to TRBD1. The CDR3 consists of 14 residues. V lost 2 bases, J lost 2 bases, and 3 bases stayed unmatched. The germline CDR1 and CDR2 sequences are SGHAT and FQNNGV. The CDR3 sequence is CASSLSTGPYEQYF. Here the CDR3 DNA reads TGTGCCAGCAGCTTATCGACAGGGCCCTACGAGCAGTACTTC.

This clone was observed a handful of times. The chain employs TRBV6-6 and TRBJ2-7, with D perhaps TRBD1 (6 bases). The CDR3 extends over 12 amino acids. From germline, CDR1 is MNHNY and CDR2 SVGAGI (reference sequence). V gave up 9 bases and J gave up 5 bases, with 14 bases separating them. The CDR3 protein is CASYRVRDEQYF. CDR3 coding DNA: TGTGCCAGTTACAGGGTAAGAGACGAGCAGTACTTC.

The chain has TRBV4-1 and TRBJ2-3; 9 bases match TRBD2. The CDR3 sequence is 16 residues long. Germline V gene lookup returns CDR1 MGHRA and CDR2 YSYEKL. Trimming removed 1 base from V and 7 bases from J; junction bases left unmatched: 9. The CDR3 sequence: CASSQGPLAGEHTQYF. CDR3 nucleotides: TGCGCCAGCAGCCAAGGCCCACTAGCGGGTGAACATACGCAGTATTTT.

The chain joins TRBV15 to TRBJ2-5; 12 bases line up with TRBD1. Germline V gene lookup returns CDR1 LNHNV and CDR2 YYDKDF (reference sequence). The V segment lost 7 bases and the J segment 5 bases; nucleotides outside the gene matches: 8. The CDR3 contains 15 residues. CDR3 DNA sequence: TGTGCCACCACAGGCCGGGACAGGGGGCTGGAGACCCAGTACTTC. Translation: CATTGRDRGLETQYF.

This rearrangement joins TRBV4-1 to TRBJ1-2; tentatively, D is TRBD1 (5 bases). V was trimmed by 0 bases and J by 4 bases, leaving 12 bases between them. Germline CDR1 MGHRA, CDR2 YSYEKL. CDR3 length equals 15 residues. The CDR3: CASSQDKQARYGYTF. As DNA, the CDR3 is TGCGCCAGCAGCCAAGACAAACAGGCGCGCTATGGCTACACCTTC.

This chain joins TRBV23-1 and TRBJ2-3, with D possibly matching TRBD1 (6 bases). TRBV23-1 is an ORF for which the function is uncertain. CDR3 length: 15 residues. The V gene lost 6 bases and the J gene lost 2 bases, with 15 bases spanning the gap. The CDR3 protein is CASRAGSGHTDTQYF. In nucleotides, the CDR3 is TGCGCCAGCAGGGCTGGTTCGGGACACACAGATACGCAGTATTTT.

V gene TRBV10-3 combines with J gene TRBJ1-1; D is perhaps TRBD1 (5 bases). Germline loops: CDR1 ENHRY, CDR2 SYGVKD. Trimming shortened V by 2 bases and J by 6 bases, and 16 bases separated the two germline ends. The CDR3 is made up of 15 amino acids. CDR3 amino acids: CAISEQNRNPAEAFF. CDR3 in DNA: TGTGCCATCAGTGAGCAGAACAGGAACCCCGCTGAAGCTTTCTTT.

The V call is TRBV7-8, the J call TRBJ2-2, with D hard to call. The CDR3 contains 15 residues. CDR1 and CDR2 (germline): SGHVS, FQNEAQ. The V end lost 0 bases, the J end lost 3 bases, and 8 bases lay between the germline ends. The CDR3 coding sequence is TGTGCCAGCAGCTTAGCGGGCTCCGACACCGGGGAGCTGTTTTTT. It yields the protein CASSLAGSDTGELFF.

This clone appeared once. As DNA, the CDR3 is TGTGCCAGTAGTATAGGGGGCTTTCCAAACACTGAAGCTTTCTTT. Protein product: CASSIGGFPNTEAFF. This chain connects TRBV19 to TRBJ1-1; possible D gene TRBD1, 5 bases. Germline V gene sequence: CDR1 LNHDA, CDR2 SQIVND (reference sequence). V lost 1 base, J lost 2 bases, and 11 bases lay in between. This CDR3 has 15 amino acids.

The chain couples TRBV19 to TRBJ2-2; weak D call: TRBD2 (6 bases). The germline V gene encodes CDR1 LNHDA and CDR2 SQIVND (reference sequence). V lost 4 bases, J lost 3 bases, and 15 bases lay in between. The CDR3 runs to 16 residues. The CDR3 here is CASSRRRASYTGELFF. CDR3 in DNA: TGTGCCAGTAGTAGAAGGAGGGCTAGTTACACCGGGGAGCTGTTTTTT.

This rearrangement joins TRBV4-2 to TRBJ1-1, with 8 nucleotides matching TRBD1. V shed 2 bases and J 4 bases; nucleotides not matched to a gene: 6. The CDR3 spans 15 residues. Germline-derived CDR1 and CDR2 are LGHNA and YNFKEQ. DNA for the CDR3: TGTGCCAGCAGCCAAAGACAGGGGTCGGGCACTGAAGCTTTCTTT. This gives the protein CASSQRQGSGTEAFF.

The rearrangement links TRBV7-9 to TRBJ2-1, with 7 bases identical to TRBD1. CDR1 SEHNR and CDR2 FQNEAQ come from the germline V gene (reference sequence). CDR3 size: 16 residues. V shed 1 base and J 2 bases; nucleotides not matched to a gene: 5. The CDR3 protein is CASSLVSGGTYNEQFF. In nucleotides, the CDR3 is TGTGCCAGCAGCTTAGTGTCAGGGGGAACCTACAATGAGCAGTTCTTC.

The CDR3 region has the DNA TGTGCCAGTAGCCACCTGCGGGATCAGCCCCAGCATTTT. Its protein is CASSHLRDQPQHF. The chain uses TRBV19 and TRBJ1-5; D is unresolved. The germline gives CDR1 LNHDA, CDR2 SQIVND (reference sequence). The CDR3 contains 13 residues. V lost 6 bases and J 5 bases, leaving 11 bases between the germline ends.

This sequence joins TRBV27 and TRBJ2-1, with 8 bases that match TRBD1. From germline, CDR1 is MNHEY and CDR2 SMNVEV (reference sequence). The CDR3 length is 12 residues. V shed 5 bases, J shed 10 bases, and the junction held 4 bases outside the gene matches. For the CDR3, the DNA is TGTGCCAGCAGTCTGAACAGGGGGGAGCAGTTCTTC. Its protein is CASSLNRGEQFF.

V and J are TRBV19 and TRBJ2-1; 7 bases align to TRBD1. The germline V gene has CDR1 LNHDA and CDR2 SQIVND (reference sequence). The J segment lost 8 bases and the V segment lost 5 bases, leaving 9 bases of the junction unmatched. The CDR3 is made up of 14 amino acids. The CDR3 is CASSSRTGGDEQFF. In nucleotides, the CDR3 is TGTGCCAGTAGTTCGCGGACAGGTGGGGATGAGCAGTTCTTC.